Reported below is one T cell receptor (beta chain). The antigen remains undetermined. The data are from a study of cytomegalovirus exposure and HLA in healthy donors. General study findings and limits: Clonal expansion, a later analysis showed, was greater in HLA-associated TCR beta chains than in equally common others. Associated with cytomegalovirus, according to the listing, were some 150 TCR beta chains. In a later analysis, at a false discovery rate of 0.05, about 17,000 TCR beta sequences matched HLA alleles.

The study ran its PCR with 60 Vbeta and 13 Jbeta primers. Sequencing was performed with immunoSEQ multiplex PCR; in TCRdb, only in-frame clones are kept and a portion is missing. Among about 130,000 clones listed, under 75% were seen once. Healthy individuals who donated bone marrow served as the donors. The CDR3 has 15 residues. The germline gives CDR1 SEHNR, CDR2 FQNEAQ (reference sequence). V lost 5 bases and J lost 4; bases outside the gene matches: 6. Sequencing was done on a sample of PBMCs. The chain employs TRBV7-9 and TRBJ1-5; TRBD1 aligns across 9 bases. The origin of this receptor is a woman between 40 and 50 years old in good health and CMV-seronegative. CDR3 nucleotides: TGTGCCAGCAGCGCGGGACAGGGTTGGAATCAGCCCCAGCATTTT. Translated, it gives CASSAGQGWNQPQHF.